The clone carrying this T cell receptor (beta chain) was observed once. Generated by immunoSEQ multiplex PCR, the TCRdb table keeps only in-frame clones and is missing some. The sample records 200,000 to 250,000 clones, roughly 82% being singletons. This sample was taken from a study of blood T cell repertoires in COVID-19. The wider study: T cells, B-cell-depleted T cells, or PBMCs provided the cDNA or gDNA that served as material.

CDR3 length: 16 residues. Trimming removed 3 bases from V and 1 base from J; junction bases left unmatched: 7. Germline V gene lookup returns CDR1 LGHNA and CDR2 YSLEER. V is TRBV4-3 and J is TRBJ2-3; 7 bases map to TRBD1. Sequenced material: peripheral blood. This TCR came from a man over 45 with active or convalescent COVID-19. CDR3 loop: CASSQPKGAGTDTQYF. The CDR3 nucleotides are TGCGCCAGCAGCCAGCCTAAGGGGGCTGGCACAGATACGCAGTATTTT.